This T cell receptor beta chain was observed in a study of beta chain features in type 1 diabetes (dated by TCRdb to between 2017 and 2018). With regard to the full study: Mean age, gender distribution, total cell number and subset yield did not differ between patients and healthy donors. Regulatory and stem cell-like memory subsets were isolated from only 8 patients and about eight healthy donors, whereas naive and central memory subsets came from all 30 or so donors. In the study, TCRB repertoires of sorted circulating CD4+ T cell subsets from recently diagnosed type 1 diabetes patients were compared with those of matched healthy donors. A total of about 100,000,000 sorted cells were examined across all samples, and RNA yield correlated strongly with the number of cells per subset. Paper-wide results and their limitations: Patients with type 1 diabetes made fewer insertions and deleted more nucleotides at VDJ recombination sites, implying thymic rearrangement abnormalities. HLA sub-analyses involved small numbers of individuals, so any influence of HLA type on TCRB rearrangement remained unresolved. Type 1 diabetes patients showed a moderate but significant shortening of TCRB CDR3 length in all four CD4+ subsets. Because cDNA was sequenced instead of genomic DNA, highly expressing activated cells could be over-represented, though the groups showed no difference in activation or CD3 levels. The naive, central memory and regulatory TCRB repertoires appeared to resemble one another more closely among patients than among healthy donors. PCR might favor shorter templates, but patient and control samples were amplified and corrected together, so any skew would affect both groups equally.

A single peripheral blood draw of 95 to 150 mL on average was collected from each donor into heparinised tubes. A BD FACSAria II was used to sort naive, central memory, regulatory and stem cell-like memory CD4+ T cells with a panel that included CD45RO, CCR7, CD25, CD127, CD95 and CD27. Every sorted population had a purity above 95%. PBMCs were isolated right away by Lymphoprep density gradient centrifugation and were stained directly, without culture. So that batch effects would be minimized, each experiment stained and sorted samples in pairs, pairing one healthy donor with one patient. CDR1 and CDR2 (LGHNA, YSLEER) derive from the germline V gene. Cut back by 1 base and 7 bases, the V and J ends lie 13 bases apart. From cysteine to phenylalanine, the CDR3 is 14 amino acids long. Only the CDR3 DNA is retained, 42 bases long and in frame from the first base. All of the isolated RNA was reverse transcribed with the High Capacity cDNA Reverse Transcription Kit, so expressed TCRB transcripts were sequenced. Deep immunoSEQ sequencing was performed on naive, central memory and regulatory T cell samples, with an average of roughly 4 million total reads per sample. After sorted cells were lysed in RLT buffer, RNA was extracted with DNase-treated RNeasy Micro or Mini kits, with the choice depending on cell number. To prevent cross-contamination, each cell subset was processed individually, whereas patient and healthy donor samples were processed jointly. TCRB sequences were amplified from cDNA with the immunoSEQ multiplex PCR, producing 87-bp fragments spanning the CDR3 region. Sequencing of the amplicons was done on the Illumina HiSeq platform. Regarding the original processing steps: PCR bias was computationally corrected using synthetic template baselines, reads within Hamming distance 2 were collapsed, and singletons that could not be merged were discarded. By aligning reads against IMGT, V, D and J genes, CDR3 length, and insertions or deletions at six rearrangement sites were assigned. Within each subset, clonotype counts were normalized to the number of sorted cells before true diversity and Gini coefficients were calculated with the tcR R package. The overlap coefficient, calculated on TCRB nucleotide sequences, was used to quantify repertoire sharing. Out-of-frame TCRB sequences from naive cells were analyzed to stand in for the pre-selection repertoire. The source is immuneACCESS, and TCRdb retained only in-frame sequences with V and J called. Part of the clones is not carried over; for the studies checked, unresolved V genes explain less than half of this, and the remainder is unexplained. For V, J and clone size, that table is used; D and trimming come from the DNA. The sample profile shows fewer than 650,000 clones; 15% to 18% of them were found once. The ten largest clones represent around 0.1% of the sample.

The table lists this clone with a few counts. It lacks a known antigen. There are no base qualities to consult, and no much larger clone falls within one base. The sequence is built from TRBV4-3 and TRBJ2-5; confidence is insufficient to name the D gene. The sequence came from a man aged 18 to 30 in good health. Sequencing used naive CD4+ T cells from blood. Reading the label with the study, this specimen's cell subset or site is: true naive CD4+ T cells. At the DNA level, the sequence is TGCGCCAGCAGCCAAGTGGGAATGGTTGGGACCCAGTACTTC. This codes for CASSQVGMVGTQYF.